These 5 T cell receptor beta chains were all obtained from the same sample, sequenced in a study of cytomegalovirus exposure and HLA in healthy donors. The protocol was immunoSEQ multiplex PCR, while the TCRdb copy is restricted to in-frame clones and leaves out a portion. The sample includes under 250,000 clones, approximately 90% of them seen just once. Sequenced: PBMCs. The receptor source for this set is a woman in her late teens or twenties in good health and CMV-seronegative.

The rearrangement links TRBV11-2 to TRBJ1-1; D is possibly TRBD1 (6 bases). The CDR3 loop spans 15 amino acids. The germline gives CDR1 SGHAT, CDR2 FQNNGV. Deletions cut 5 bases from V and 2 bases from J, with 15 bases between. The CDR3 spells CASSPGQTLNTEAFF. The CDR3 DNA sequence: TGTGCCAGCAGCCCCGGACAGACTCTTAACACTGAAGCTTTCTTT.

The V and J genes are TRBV2 and TRBJ1-3, with D maybe TRBD1 (6 bases). There are 15 residues in the CDR3. The ends were cut back, 6 bases at V and 5 bases at J, with 17 bases in the middle. Germline V gene sequence: CDR1 SNHLY, CDR2 FYNNEI. The CDR3 loop reads CASRAETGARNTIYF. In DNA, the CDR3 is TGTGCCAGCAGGGCTGAGACAGGCGCAAGAAACACCATATATTTT.

V gene TRBV5-1 combines with J gene TRBJ1-6; 10 positions agree with TRBD1. The junction had 4 bases not matched to a gene; V was cut back by 1 base and J by 0 bases. Germline CDR1 and CDR2: SGHRS and YFSETQ. This CDR3 region has 18 residues. CDR3 protein: CASSLLGQGGSYNSPLHF. In nucleotides, the CDR3 is TGCGCCAGCAGCTTGCTCGGACAGGGGGGCTCCTATAATTCACCCCTCCACTTT.

This chain joins TRBV25-1 and TRBJ1-1; D gene ambiguous. Germline-derived CDR1 and CDR2 are MGHDK and SYGVNS. The CDR3 consists of 13 residues. V lost 1 base and J lost 7, with 10 bases in between. The CDR3 is CASSEWSQVEAFF. CDR3 in DNA: TGTGCCAGCAGTGAATGGTCCCAGGTTGAAGCTTTCTTT.

The count of this clone is one. CDR3 sequence (DNA): TGCGCCAGCAGCTTAGAAGGCGCCCAGGCCGGGGAGCTGTTTTTT. As protein: CASSLEGAQAGELFF. This chain joins TRBV5-1 and TRBJ2-2; unclear D gene. Germline assignment: CDR1 SGHRS and CDR2 YFSETQ. CDR3 size: 15 residues. With 2 bases removed from V and 6 bases from J, the gap between germline ends came to 14 bases.